The T cell receptor beta chain under discussion was sequenced for a study of T cells in Graves' hyperthyroidism and ophthalmopathy (dated by TCRdb to between 2018 and 2020). Turning to the overall study: A discovery cohort of about 95 patients, roughly 45 with Graves' ophthalmopathy and more than 55 with stable Graves' hyperthyroidism, was used to find distinguishing TCR V-J signatures. Prospective prediction of ophthalmopathy was tested in an independent validation cohort consisting of about 20 hyperthyroidism patients and about 17 patients who later progressed to ophthalmopathy. After sampling, hyperthyroidism patients received methimazole starting at 30 mg daily, and ophthalmopathy patients received high-dose intravenous methylprednisolone. The 100 discovery patients were randomly split 7:3 into training and test sets. TCR Vbeta CDR3 sequencing of fewer than 150 peripheral blood samples (over 40 ophthalmopathy, about 75 hyperthyroidism and roughly 17 progressor patients) is reported in the paper. In addition, the study compared T-cell repertoires in thyroid tissue and in blood from a handful of Graves' hyperthyroidism patients. Study-level results and caveats: A model built on a 13 V-J signature distinguished ophthalmopathy from stable hyperthyroidism, reaching about 88% sensitivity and about 81% specificity in cross-validation and 80%/75% in testing. During validation, the model predicted progression to ophthalmopathy a median of around 7 months ahead of onset, with almost 71% sensitivity and more than 72% specificity. Most expanded thyroid clonotypes (frequency above 0.001) were also detected in blood, a finding suggesting that blood repertoires may reflect thyroid immune responses. Sample size was not statistically predetermined, and blinding of investigators to group allocation was not performed.

Exclusion was applied to patients with uncontrolled infections, other autoimmune diseases, pregnancy or lactation. Diagnoses were established on the basis of clinical symptoms, serum thyroxine and TRAb, thyroid ultrasound, and orbital computed tomography. Trizol reagent was used to extract total RNA, and RNA quality was then checked on an Agilent 2100 Bioanalyzer. Amplification of TCR beta CDR3 regions was carried out from RNA transcripts. For the first round of RT-PCR on the TCR CDR3, the HTBI primer set was used together with the Qiagen OneStep RT-PCR kit. Libraries were constructed in a second round of multiplex PCR, after which size selection and purification were carried out. Libraries were sequenced paired-end with 100 bp reads on an Illumina HiSeq2000. Concerning the study's data processing: SOAPnuke was used to process the raw data, throwing out any read that contained adapters or uncalled bases, had a mean Phred below 15, or lacked an exact constant-primer or identifier match. High-quality paired reads were merged with COPE v1.2.5, and unique nucleotide sequences were defined as clonotypes. MiTCR v1.1 was used to align the clonotypes against IMGT TRBV, TRBD and TRBJ reference segments. Only V-J combinations with frequency above 0.0001, covering approximately 99% of repertoires, were analysed. A TCS score was defined as the ratio of F50 (clonal expansion) to E x V (chaos), with BLOSUM62-based TCRdist applied between CDR3 peptides within each V-J. Welch's t-statistics and random forest reduced 450 to 600 V-J features to 13, which were used in a naive Bayes classifier (R e1071). The Morisita-Horn index was used to measure how similar the thyroid and blood repertoires were. TCRdb trimmed the raw reads at Q25, called clones with MiXCR and kept productive beta chains. Records with the same CDR3 protein are collapsed into one entry carrying the most frequent genes and DNA. TCRdb's processing, not the study's, gives the V and J calls here. Across this sample there are hundreds of thousands of distinct CDR3 sequences, with about 45% seen only once. Less than 9% of the sample is held by the ten biggest clonotypes.

Including cysteine and phenylalanine, the CDR3 has 16 amino acids. The only DNA kept is the CDR3, 48 bases in frame from the first base. V gives up 5 bases and J gives up 0 bases, and the segment between their germline ends measures 15 bases. CDR1 and CDR2, looked up from the germline V gene, are SGHTA and FQGNSA. This clonotype was detected once. Its antigen target is currently unknown. No qualities accompany the bases; no much larger clone lies one base away. One read gives only weak evidence. Recombination linked TRBV7-2 to TRBJ2-3; the D gene is not confidently resolved. This receptor was taken from an adult man with Graves' disease, either hyperthyroidism or ophthalmopathy (not recorded which). Sequenced sample: peripheral blood or thyroid tissue (not recorded which). DNA sequence: TGTGCCAGCAGCCCTAACGTCCCAACTAGCACAGATACGCAGTATTTT. Protein translation: CASSPNVPTSTDTQYF.